The clone carrying this TCR beta chain was observed at least ten times. The antigen remains undetermined. Disease lasting under 3 months, a NOSPECS grade of at least 4, and a Clinical Activity Score of at least 3 were features of the ophthalmopathy patients. Uncontrolled infection, other autoimmune disease, pregnancy or lactation disqualified patients from enrolment. It was over 9.5 ml of fresh peripheral blood that supplied the PBMCs. Using RNA transcripts as the source, TCR beta CDR3 regions were amplified. TCR CDR3 regions were first amplified by RT-PCR with HTBI primers. TCRdb reprocessed the multiplex PCR reads via MiXCR and lists one record per CDR3 protein. The data contain hundreds of thousands of distinct CDR3 sequences, approximately 16% of them singletons. This sample stems from a study of T cells in Graves' hyperthyroidism and ophthalmopathy. General observations from the study: Blood also held most thyroid clonotypes expanded beyond 0.001.

The V gene end was trimmed by 3 bases and the J gene end by 3 bases; junction bases not matched to a gene: 11. This CDR3 spans 17 amino acids. The sequenced material came from blood. The receptor's source is a woman in her fifties or sixties with Graves' ophthalmopathy. The V call is TRBV12-3 or TRBV12-4, the J call TRBJ2-1; 7 positions agree with TRBD2. CDR3 residues: CASSFYLTSEGYNEQFF. CDR3 DNA: TGTGCCAGCAGTTTTTATCTAACTAGCGAGGGCTACAATGAGCAGTTCTTC.